This paragraph covers one TCR beta chain sequence. What it binds is not known. These data belong to a study of shared clonotypes between healthy human individuals. General observations from the study: Collection of samples was limited to blood; tissue repertoires likely differ.

Trimming removed 1 base from V and 3 bases from J, with 10 bases in between. This CDR3 comprises 15 residues. The germline V gene has CDR1 LGHNA and CDR2 YNFKEQ. The protocol was immunoSEQ multiplex PCR, while the TCRdb copy is restricted to in-frame clones and leaves out a portion. Counted here are over a million clones, about 80% occurring once; the ten biggest clones make up roughly 1.4%. The chain uses TRBV4-2 and TRBJ1-5; D is undetermined. The specimen was memory CD4+ T cells sorted from blood. Subset defined: CD45RA-negative fraction. The clonotype was recovered from a man aged 18 to 29 in good health. The CDR3 DNA sequence: TGTGCCAGCAGCCAAGTTGGACGGGACAATCAGCCCCAGCATTTT. Residues: CASSQVGRDNQPQHF.